A selection of T cell receptor beta chains follows, all from one sample in a study of beta chain features in type 1 diabetes. Sequencing used immunoSEQ multiplex PCR; TCRdb keeps in-frame clones, though not all of them. The sample lists some 250,000 clones; roughly 30% were seen once. The sequencing sample was made of central memory CD4+ T cells from blood. The receptors come from a man aged 30-40 years in good health. Both conserved end residues are part of each CDR3. The order of the fields is J gene, V gene, D gene, clone size, CDR3 protein, CDR3 DNA. A D gene is named only where the DNA matches it firmly. Rows give clone size only sometimes, using once, few, many, or a class for an expanded clone.

TRBJ2-5,TRBV28,.,few,CASSLGRQTQYF,TGTGCCAGCAGTTTGGGGCGTCAGACCCAGTACTTC
TRBJ2-1,TRBV5-4,TRBD2,few,CASSSKRENGNEQFF,TGTGCCAGCAGCTCTAAGCGGGAGAACGGGAATGAGCAGTTCTTC
TRBJ2-3,TRBV29-1,TRBD2,.,CSVGLAGGRGTDTQYF,TGCAGCGTTGGGCTAGCGGGAGGGCGGGGCACAGATACGCAGTATTTT
TRBJ2-6,TRBV6-1,.,.,CASSPGTGANVLTF,TGTGCCAGCAGTCCAGGGACTGGGGCCAACGTCCTGACTTTC
TRBJ2-7,TRBV9,.,few,CASSARRDGRAYEQYF,TGTGCCAGCAGCGCCCGCCGGGACGGTAGAGCCTACGAGCAGTACTTC
TRBJ1-1,TRBV15,.,few,CATSGDGNTEAFF,TGTGCCACCAGCGGGGACGGTAACACTGAAGCTTTCTTT
TRBJ2-3,TRBV29-1,TRBD2,.,CSPSPEPGLGLSTTSTDTQYF,TGCAGCCCTTCTCCCGAACCGGGACTAGGACTATCAACGACTAGCACAGATACGCAGTATTTT
TRBJ2-3,TRBV18,.,few,CASSRRYSTDTQYF,TGTGCCAGCTCACGGCGCTACAGCACAGATACGCAGTATTTT
TRBJ1-1,TRBV30,TRBD1,few,CAWSVKGTANTEAFF,TGTGCCTGGAGTGTAAAAGGGACAGCGAACACTGAAGCTTTCTTT
TRBJ2-5,TRBV5-4,.,few,CASSSRFQETQYF,TGTGCCAGCAGCTCCCGTTTCCAAGAGACCCAGTACTTC
TRBJ1-2,TRBV27,.,.,CASENYGYTF,TGTGCCAGCGAGAACTATGGCTACACCTTC
TRBJ2-5,TRBV5-4,TRBD2,.,CASSLAGLAGQETQYF,TGTGCCAGCAGCTTGGCCGGACTAGCGGGGCAAGAGACCCAGTACTTC
TRBJ1-1,TRBV30,TRBD1,.,CAWSKGTGPNTEAFF,TGTGCCTGGAGTAAGGGGACAGGCCCGAACACTGAAGCTTTCTTT
TRBJ2-1,TRBV7-9,.,.,CASSSDGSYNEQFF,TGTGCCAGCAGCAGTGATGGGTCCTACAATGAGCAGTTCTTC
TRBJ2-3,TRBV5-6,.,.,CASSPTGYGTDTQYF,TGTGCCAGCAGCCCTACAGGGTATGGCACAGATACGCAGTATTTT
TRBJ1-2,TRBV30,TRBD1,.,CAWSIPGTGHIGYTF,TGTGCCTGGTCGATACCCGGGACAGGGCATATTGGCTACACCTTC
TRBJ1-2,TRBV28,.,few,CASSLYENYGYTF,TGTGCCAGCAGTTTATACGAGAACTATGGCTACACCTTC
TRBJ2-5,TRBV7-2,TRBD2,few,CASSLVYSSGQETQYF,TGTGCCAGCAGCTTAGTTTACTCTAGCGGACAAGAGACCCAGTACTTC
TRBJ1-2,TRBV29-1,.,few,CSVLNYGYTF,TGCAGCGTTCTGAACTATGGCTACACCTTC
TRBJ2-1,TRBV5-4,.,few,CASSLAPNEQFF,TGTGCCAGCAGCTTGGCGCCCAATGAGCAGTTCTTC
TRBJ1-2,TRBV25-1,.,many,CASTPTGTIYGYTF,TGTGCCAGCACACCCACGGGAACCATCTATGGCTACACCTTC
TRBJ2-7,TRBV7-2,.,few,CASSSPLEVYEQYF,TGTGCCAGCAGCTCCCCCCTCGAGGTATACGAGCAGTACTTC
TRBJ2-5,TRBV18,.,few,CASSLGETQYF,TGTGCCAGCTCACTGGGGGAGACCCAGTACTTC
TRBJ1-1,TRBV5-1,TRBD1,many,CASSITGQGDTEAFF,TGCGCCAGCAGCATAACAGGACAGGGAGACACTGAAGCTTTCTTT
TRBJ1-6,TRBV5-4,TRBD1,.,CASSLGGQRYNSPLHF,TGTGCCAGCAGCTTGGGGGGACAGCGCTATAATTCACCCCTCCACTTT
TRBJ2-5,TRBV9,.,.,CASSVGVRQEETQYF,TGTGCCAGCAGCGTAGGAGTCCGGCAGGAAGAGACCCAGTACTTC
TRBJ2-3,TRBV5-1,TRBD1,once,CASRTGGADTQYF,TGCGCCAGCAGGACAGGGGGGGCAGATACGCAGTATTTT
TRBJ2-7,TRBV5-5,TRBD1,few,CASSLQDRGEQYF,TGTGCCAGCAGCTTGCAGGACAGGGGCGAGCAGTACTTC
TRBJ1-5,TRBV30,.,few,CAWSGTGYQPQHF,TGTGCCTGGAGTGGAACAGGATATCAGCCCCAGCATTTT